These 24 T cell receptor beta chains share one sample of origin, sequenced in a study of pediatric ulcerative colitis (dated by TCRdb to between 2019 and 2020). The receptor library was made with the immunoSEQ multiplex PCR assay. The table comes from immuneACCESS by way of TCRdb, which keeps in-frame sequences with V and J called. Part of the clones is missing from these tables; in studies checked, under half for an unresolved V gene and the rest for unknown reasons. The sample table shows more than 15,000 clones, and roughly 70% are seen once. Of the sample, approximately 3.6% is held by the ten largest clones. During colonoscopy, one to two pinch biopsies were obtained from the rectum for research. The specimen sequenced was gut tissue. The receptors derive from a girl aged 10-17 years with moderate ulcerative colitis.

V and J are TRBV5-5 and TRBJ1-2; D may be TRBD1 (5 bases). Trimming left V 4 bases short and J 4 bases short, with 11 bases between. Germline V CDR1 and CDR2: SGHKS, YYEKEE (reference sequence). The CDR3 totals 13 residues. The CDR3 spells CASSLGRGYGYTF. The CDR3 DNA reads TGTGCCAGCAGCCTGGGGAGGGGCTATGGCTACACCTTC.

This clone occurred once. The chain carries TRBV7-3 and TRBJ1-5, with a tentative D call TRBD1 (5 bases). Trimming shortened V by 5 bases and J by 0 bases, and 14 bases separated the two germline ends. CDR1 and CDR2 (germline): SGHTA, FQGTGA. This CDR3 is 16 amino acids long. For the CDR3, the DNA is TGTGCCAGCAGCCTCCCGGGACGGGATAGCAATCAGCCCCAGCATTTT. Encoded protein: CASSLPGRDSNQPQHF.

The rearrangement joins TRBV19 to TRBJ2-7, with 13 bases identical to TRBD2. Trimming took 6 bases from V and 6 from J; bases not matched to a gene: 14. CDR1 and CDR2 from the germline V gene are LNHDA and SQIVND (reference sequence). There are 17 residues in the CDR3. DNA for the CDR3: TGTGCCAGTAGCCCTACTAGCGGGGGGGCCGTATCGAGCGAGCAGTACTTC. Translating gives CASSPTSGGAVSSEQYF.

The rearrangement uses TRBV11-2 and TRBJ2-7, with 9 positions matching TRBD1. This CDR3 has 17 amino acids. In germline, CDR1 is SGHAT, CDR2 FQNNGV. Trimming at V came to 5 bases and at J to 5 bases, leaving 16 bases not matched to a gene. The CDR3 bases are TGTGCCAGCAGCCATAGGCTGGGAGACAGGGGGGATGACGAGCAGTACTTC. Residues: CASSHRLGDRGDDEQYF.

Only a few counts were recorded for this clone. The chain combines TRBV18 with TRBJ2-3; no clear D. The CDR3 runs to 13 residues. Between the trimmed V and J ends, which lost 3 bases and 8 bases, there was a span of 12 bases. Per the germline V gene, CDR1 is KGHSH and CDR2 is LQKENI. The CDR3, as DNA: TGTGCCAGCTCACCTTCCGACACTCGTACGCAGTATTTT. It translates to CASSPSDTRTQYF.

The chain joins TRBV7-3 to TRBJ2-1; 7 nucleotides agree with TRBD2. V dropped 5 bases and J dropped 1; count of bases not matched to a gene: 8. The CDR3 runs 16 residues. Germline CDR1 reads SGHTA; CDR2 reads FQGTGA. The DNA for the CDR3 is TGTGCCAGCAGCCCTGCGACTAGCCGGTCCTACAATGAGCAGTTCTTC. Translated, it gives CASSPATSRSYNEQFF. Full variable domain (rest looked up from reference TRBV7-3 and TRBJ2-1): GAGVSQTPSNKVTEKGKYVELRCDPISGHTALYWYRQSLGQGPEFLIYFQGTGAADDSGLPNDRFFAVRPEGSVSTLKIQRTERGDSAVYLCASSPATSRSYNEQFFGPGTRLTVL.

The chain has TRBV7-2 and TRBJ1-2; 7 bases match TRBD1. The CDR3 is 15 amino acids. The germline gives CDR1 SGHTA, CDR2 FQGNSA. With 4 bases clipped from V and 8 bases from J, the junction kept 13 bases outside the gene matches. The CDR3 reads CASSSRLQGNCGYTF. CDR3 sequence (DNA): TGTGCCAGCAGCTCCCGCCTACAGGGGAACTGCGGCTACACCTTC. Full variable domain (missing parts from reference TRBV7-2 and TRBJ1-2): GAGVSQSPSNKVTEKGKDVELRCDPISGHTALYWYRQSLGQGLEFLIYFQGNSAPDKSGLPSDRFSAERTGGSVSTLTIQRTQQEDSAVYLCASSSRLQGNCGYTFGSGTRLTVV.

The chain recombines TRBV5-6 with TRBJ2-3, with 9 nucleotides matching TRBD2. The CDR3 is made up of 13 amino acids. Germline V lookup: CDR1 SGHDT, CDR2 YYEEEE. The junction had 10 bases not matched to a gene; V was cut back by 3 bases and J by 14 bases. The CDR3 sequence: CASSSTQRGAPYF. Written as DNA, the CDR3 is TGTGCCAGCAGCTCCACTCAGCGGGGGGCCCCGTATTTT.

The genes are TRBV5-1 and TRBJ2-7; D call uncertain. Trimming cost V 5 bases and J 0 bases, with 12 bases left between them. The CDR3 length is 14 residues. Per germline, CDR1 SGHRS and CDR2 YFSETQ. The CDR3 is CASRSDGVSYEQYF. Written as DNA, the CDR3 is TGCGCCAGCAGATCGGACGGCGTCTCCTACGAGCAGTACTTC.

The chain links TRBV18 to TRBJ2-7; 7 nucleotides match TRBD2. This CDR3 spans 15 amino acids. The V gene's germline CDR1 is KGHSH and CDR2 LQKENI. V shed 4 bases, J shed 3 bases, and the junction held 9 bases outside the gene matches. The CDR3 DNA sequence: TGTGCCAGCTCACGAAGTCGTGGGGGGGACTACGAGCAGTACTTC. Translation: CASSRSRGGDYEQYF.

This clone was counted a few times. The chain uses TRBV10-3 and TRBJ1-4; D ambiguous. V lost 0 bases and J lost 7, with 12 bases in between. This CDR3 spans 15 amino acids. Looked up from germline, CDR1 is ENHRY and CDR2 is SYGVKD. Written as DNA, the CDR3 is TGTGCCATCAGTGAGTCCACACAGAGTAGTGAAAAACTGTTTTTT. This gives the protein CAISESTQSSEKLFF.

The CDR3 coding sequence is TGTGCCAGTAGTATCGACTGGGGCAATCAGCCCCAGCATTTT. This translates into CASSIDWGNQPQHF. The chain joins TRBV19 to TRBJ1-5; D is unresolved. The ends were cut back, 3 bases at V and 2 bases at J, with 8 bases in the middle. Germline CDR1 and CDR2: LNHDA and SQIVND (reference sequence). CDR3 length: 14 amino acids. Using reference TRBV19 and TRBJ1-5 for the parts outside the CDR3, the full variable domain is DGGITQSPKYLFRKEGQNVTLSCEQNLNHDAMYWYRQDPGQGLRLIYYSQIVNDFQKGDIAEGYSVSREKKESFPLTVTSAQKNPTAFYLCASSIDWGNQPQHFGDGTRLSIL.

CDR3 protein: CASSLWGENEEAFF. Here the CDR3 DNA reads TGTGCCAGCAGCTTGTGGGGGGAAAACGAGGAAGCTTTCTTT. J is TRBJ1-1 and V is TRBV5-4; weak D call: TRBD1 (5 bases). The germline CDR1 and CDR2 sequences are SGHNT and YYREEE (reference sequence). The germline V and J ends were trimmed by 1 base and 8 bases, with 15 bases remaining between them. The length of the CDR3 is 14 residues.

This rearrangement joins TRBV10-3 to TRBJ1-2; 7 nucleotides match TRBD1. CDR3 length equals 12 residues. CDR1 and CDR2 from the germline V gene are ENHRY and SYGVKD. V was clipped by 6 bases and J by 10 bases; unmatched bases: 8. This chain's CDR3 is CAISYGTADYTF. As DNA, the CDR3 is TGTGCCATCAGCTACGGGACAGCTGACTACACCTTC.

The V gene is TRBV5-4, the J gene TRBJ2-7; 8 bases are a match to TRBD1. V lost 4 bases, J lost 0 bases, and 6 bases stayed unmatched. Germline loops: CDR1 SGHNT, CDR2 YYREEE (reference sequence). CDR3 length: 15 residues. In DNA, the CDR3 is TGTGCCAGCAGCGACCGCGGACAGGGCTCCTACGAGCAGTACTTC. This encodes CASSDRGQGSYEQYF. The complete variable domain, with remaining parts taken from reference TRBV5-4 and TRBJ2-7, reads ETGVTQSPTHLIKTRGQQVTLRCSSQSGHNTVSWYQQALGQGPQFIFQYYREEENGRGNFPPRFSGLQFPNYSSELNVNALELDDSALYLCASSDRGQGSYEQYFGPGTRLTVT.

This clone was counted a single time. The V and J genes are TRBV29-1 and TRBJ2-3; D gene ambiguous. Looked up from germline, CDR1 is SQVTM and CDR2 is ANQGSEA. The CDR3 length is 13 residues. V was pared by 4 bases and J by 6 bases, with 14 bases between. CDR3 in amino acids: CSVVRVGRDTQYF. CDR3 DNA: TGCAGCGTTGTCCGCGTAGGTAGGGATACGCAGTATTTT.

The sample holds a few counts of this clone. The sample carries other DNA sequences with the same CDR3. This sequence joins TRBV10-3 and TRBJ2-1, with a possible D match to TRBD2 (6 bases). The ends were cut back, 0 bases at V and 2 bases at J, with 11 bases in the middle. This CDR3 spans 16 amino acids. Germline loops: CDR1 ENHRY, CDR2 SYGVKD. Here the CDR3 reads CAISESSGGTYNEQFF. The CDR3 DNA reads as TGTGCCATCAGTGAGTCGTCCGGGGGAACCTACAATGAGCAGTTCTTC.

J is TRBJ1-2 and V is TRBV7-9, with a tentative D call TRBD1 (5 bases). The germline V gene has CDR1 SEHNR and CDR2 FQNEAQ (reference sequence). Trimming pared 5 bases from V and 0 bases from J, leaving 25 bases between. The CDR3 covers 19 residues. CDR3: CASSLQTGTGYSPNYGYTF. The CDR3 nucleotides read TGTGCCAGCAGCCTTCAGACCGGGACCGGGTATAGCCCTAACTATGGCTACACCTTC.

CDR3 nucleotide sequence: TGTGCCAGCAGCTTAGACAATACAGGGGACCACACAGATACGCAGTATTTT. Amino acid sequence: CASSLDNTGDHTDTQYF. This chain uses TRBV7-6 with TRBJ2-3; 7 bases are shared with TRBD1. CDR1 and CDR2 (germline): SGHVS, FNYEAQ. V was pared by 1 base and J by 2 bases, with 9 bases of the junction left unmatched. The CDR3 contains 17 residues.

The J gene is TRBJ2-2, the V gene TRBV7-3; the D gene is possibly TRBD1 (5 bases). The germline V and J ends were trimmed by 1 base and 5 bases, with 20 bases remaining between them. The CDR3 sequence is 18 residues long. Germline values: CDR1 SGHTA, CDR2 FQGTGA. For the CDR3, the DNA is TGTGCCAGCAGCTTAATACACCAGGGCATCCTGGGAACCGGGGAGCTGTTTTTT. Protein: CASSLIHQGILGTGELFF.

The genes are TRBV4-1 and TRBJ2-7; 10 bases match TRBD1. The CDR3 loop spans 16 amino acids. V lost 2 bases, J lost 2 bases, and 6 bases stayed unmatched. CDR1 MGHRA and CDR2 YSYEKL come from the germline V gene. CDR3 amino acids: CASSQHMGQGTYEQYF. In DNA, the CDR3 is TGCGCCAGCAGCCAACACATGGGACAGGGGACCTACGAGCAGTACTTC.

This clone turned up a few times. This chain uses TRBV5-1 with TRBJ1-5; TRBD1 matches 7 bases. Per the germline V gene, CDR1 is SGHRS and CDR2 is YFSETQ. This CDR3 is built from 15 residues. With 5 bases clipped from V and 2 bases from J, the junction kept 7 bases outside the gene matches. The CDR3 here is CASREGAMGNQPQHF. The CDR3 DNA reads as TGCGCCAGCAGAGAGGGGGCGATGGGCAATCAGCCCCAGCATTTT. Drawing the rest from reference TRBV5-1 and TRBJ1-5, the complete variable domain is KAGVTQTPRYLIKTRGQQVTLSCSPISGHRSVSWYQQTPGQGLQFLFEYFSETQRNKGNFPGRFSGRQFSNSRSEMNVSTLELGDSALYLCASREGAMGNQPQHFGDGTRLSIL.

CDR3 DNA sequence: TGCAGCGGACGACTAGCGGGACGGGAGACCCAGTACTTC. As protein: CSGRLAGRETQYF. This chain connects TRBV29-1 to TRBJ2-5; TRBD2 matches 11 bases. The germline CDR1 and CDR2 sequences are SQVTM and ANQGSEA. This CDR3 is built from 13 residues. The V segment lost 7 bases and the J segment 5 bases; nucleotides outside the gene matches: 6.

The V call is TRBV6-4, the J call TRBJ2-2; no reliable D call. CDR1 is MRHNA and CDR2 is SNTAGT in the germline V gene. CDR3 length: 14 residues. Trimming removed 0 bases from V and 0 bases from J, with 2 bases in between. The CDR3 DNA reads as TGTGCCAGCAGTGACTCGCCGAACACCGGGGAGCTGTTTTTT. It yields the protein CASSDSPNTGELFF.